These T cell receptor beta chains were read from a single sample in a study of blood T cell repertoires in COVID-19. TCRdb keeps only in-frame clones here, not all; method: immunoSEQ multiplex PCR. The repertoire holds about 190,000 clones, roughly nine tenths seen once, with approximately 2.3% in the top ten. Sequenced input: peripheral blood. The receptors originated from a man aged 70 or older with active or convalescent COVID-19. Each CDR3 is given with its conserved first and last residue. D genes are given only for firm matches. A clone size is listed for some rows: how often the clone was seen (once, few, many), or a class if it is expanded.

V	size	D	J	CDR3	DNA
TRBV18	few	TRBD2	TRBJ2-3	CASSPRPLAGAGDTQYF	TGTGCCAGCTCACCAAGGCCCTTAGCGGGAGCGGGGGATACGCAGTATTTT
TRBV5-1	once	NA	TRBJ2-7	CASSGDGYEQYF	TGCGCCAGCAGCGGAGATGGGTACGAGCAGTACTTC
TRBV7-2	NA	TRBD2	TRBJ2-1	CASSLYRLASSYNEQFF	TGTGCCAGCAGCTTATACCGACTAGCGAGCTCCTACAATGAGCAGTTCTTC
TRBV11-2	NA	TRBD1	TRBJ2-7	CASSTSGGEQYF	TGTGCCAGCAGCACCTCAGGGGGCGAGCAGTACTTC
TRBV28	NA	TRBD1	TRBJ1-4	CASSDGTGGRLFF	TGTGCCAGCAGTGACGGGACAGGGGGCAGACTGTTTTTT
TRBV19	once	NA	TRBJ2-5	CARAKETQYF	TGTGCCAGAGCAAAAGAGACCCAGTACTTC
TRBV11-2	NA	TRBD2	TRBJ2-2	CASILTPGLADGELFF	TGTGCCAGCATCCTCACACCGGGACTAGCGGACGGGGAGCTGTTTTTT
TRBV3-1/TRBV3-2	NA	NA	TRBJ2-1	CASSPLIGEVAYNEQFF	TGTGCCAGCAGCCCCCTCATTGGAGAGGTCGCATACAATGAGCAGTTCTTC
TRBV29-1	NA	NA	TRBJ1-1	CSVDWEQGLGAFF	TGCAGCGTTGACTGGGAACAGGGATTAGGGGCTTTCTTT
TRBV28	NA	TRBD2	TRBJ2-2	CASSLGGIGELFF	TGTGCCAGCAGTTTGGGAGGGATCGGGGAGCTGTTTTTT
TRBV9	NA	TRBD2	TRBJ2-1	CASSVVGTIFDEQFF	TGTGCCAGCAGCGTAGTCGGGACTATCTTCGATGAGCAGTTCTTC
TRBV10-3	NA	TRBD2	TRBJ2-1	CAISELGTSGRGEQFF	TGTGCCATCAGTGAGTTAGGGACTAGCGGGAGAGGCGAGCAGTTCTTC
TRBV28	few	TRBD1	TRBJ1-2	CASSAEQGGTNYGYTF	TGTGCCAGCAGTGCAGAACAGGGGGGGACTAACTATGGCTACACCTTC
TRBV10-1	NA	TRBD2	TRBJ2-1	CASSDLAGMVNEQFF	TGCGCCAGCAGTGATCTAGCGGGAATGGTCAATGAGCAGTTCTTC
TRBV7-9	NA	TRBD2	TRBJ2-5	CASSSGSHQETQYF	TGTGCCAGCTCTAGCGGTTCACATCAAGAGACCCAGTACTTC
TRBV2	NA	NA	TRBJ2-7	CASSGQGYEQYF	TGTGCCAGCAGTGGGCAGGGCTACGAGCAGTACTTC
TRBV19	NA	NA	TRBJ1-5	CASSILDTINQPQHF	TGTGCCAGTAGTATCTTGGACACTATTAATCAGCCCCAGCATTTT
TRBV19	NA	NA	TRBJ2-6	CASSIGPGANVLTF	TGTGCCAGTAGTATCGGTCCGGGAGCCAACGTCCTGACTTTC
TRBV27	NA	TRBD1	TRBJ1-5	CASSSTGGPNQPQHF	TGTGCCAGCAGCTCGACAGGGGGACCTAATCAGCCCCAGCATTTT
TRBV19	NA	TRBD2	TRBJ2-1	CASSIEAGGYNEQFF	TGTGCCAGTAGTATAGAAGCGGGAGGGTACAATGAGCAGTTCTTC
TRBV5-8	NA	NA	TRBJ1-1	CASSFLRDKNTEAFF	TGTGCCAGCAGCTTTCTTAGGGACAAGAACACTGAAGCTTTCTTT
TRBV7-9	NA	TRBD1	TRBJ2-3	CASSPLFGTADTDTQYF	TGTGCCAGCAGCCCTCTCTTCGGGACAGCCGACACAGATACGCAGTATTTT
TRBV3-1/TRBV3-2	NA	NA	TRBJ1-4	CASSPRPGGYEKLFF	TGTGCCAGCAGCCCCCGCCCCGGGGGTTATGAAAAACTGTTTTTT
TRBV10-3	NA	NA	TRBJ2-5	CAISETGQETQYF	TGTGCCATCAGTGAGACAGGGCAAGAGACCCAGTACTTC
TRBV2	NA	TRBD1	TRBJ2-7	CASSSGQGTTYEQYF	TGTGCCAGCAGTAGCGGACAGGGGACCACCTACGAGCAGTACTTC
TRBV6-6	once	NA	TRBJ1-1	CASRPTALNTEAFF	TGTGCCAGCAGACCGACAGCCCTGAACACTGAAGCTTTCTTT
TRBV10-3	NA	TRBD1	TRBJ1-2	CAISRGTGYYGYTF	TGTGCCATCAGTAGGGGGACAGGGTACTATGGCTACACCTTC
TRBV10-1	NA	NA	TRBJ1-1	CASSESFQAEAFF	TGCGCCAGCAGTGAGTCGTTTCAGGCTGAAGCTTTCTTT
TRBV7-2	once	NA	TRBJ2-1	CASSAELSSYNEQFF	TGTGCCAGCAGTGCTGAGTTAAGCTCCTACAATGAGCAGTTCTTC
TRBV28	once	NA	TRBJ1-1	CASSSPVLAQGSEAFF	TGTGCCAGCAGTTCCCCAGTCCTGGCACAGGGATCTGAAGCTTTCTTT
TRBV15	NA	NA	TRBJ1-1	CATSRRTSQATEAFF	TGTGCCACCAGCAGAAGGACTTCCCAGGCCACTGAAGCTTTCTTT
TRBV19	NA	TRBD2	TRBJ2-7	CASSIRGVRYEQYF	TGTGCCAGTAGTATTCGGGGGGTTCGGTACGAGCAGTACTTC
TRBV10-3	NA	TRBD2	TRBJ2-2	CAIRGGGGNTGELFF	TGTGCCATCAGGGGTGGCGGGGGAAACACCGGGGAGCTGTTTTTT
TRBV9	few	TRBD1	TRBJ1-3	CASSAGQSSGNTIYF	TGTGCCAGCAGCGCGGGACAGAGCTCTGGAAACACCATATATTTT
TRBV6-6	NA	NA	TRBJ1-2	CASTLGSGYTF	TGTGCCAGCACCCTAGGAAGTGGCTACACCTTC
TRBV7-7	NA	TRBD2	TRBJ2-5	CASSLTLAGGKETQYF	TGTGCCAGCAGCTTAACACTAGCGGGGGGAAAAGAGACCCAGTACTTC
TRBV28	NA	NA	TRBJ2-3	CASSRGDTQYF	TGTGCCAGCAGTCGAGGGGATACGCAGTATTTT
TRBV19	NA	TRBD1	TRBJ1-1	CASGQGRSAEAFF	TGTGCCAGCGGACAGGGCCGCTCCGCTGAAGCTTTCTTT
TRBV3-1/TRBV3-2	NA	TRBD1	TRBJ1-2	CASTSGTDGYTF	TGTGCCAGCACCTCCGGGACAGATGGCTACACCTTC
TRBV7-2	NA	NA	TRBJ2-6	CASSLRSSGANVLTF	TGTGCCAGCAGCTTAAGGAGCTCTGGGGCCAACGTCCTGACTTTC
TRBV6-2/TRBV6-3	NA	NA	TRBJ1-1	CASSYTYTEAFF	TGTGCCAGCAGTTACACATACACTGAAGCTTTCTTT
TRBV25-1	NA	NA	TRBJ1-6	CASTIGTDNSPLHF	TGTGCCAGCACCATCGGCACAGATAATTCACCCCTCCACTTT
TRBV29-1	NA	NA	TRBJ2-3	CSVELPFFTDTQYF	TGCAGCGTTGAACTACCGTTTTTCACAGATACGCAGTATTTT
TRBV18	NA	TRBD2	TRBJ2-3	CASSSLAVDTQYF	TGTGCCAGCTCATCACTAGCGGTAGACACGCAGTATTTT
TRBV27	NA	NA	TRBJ2-2	CASSWDTNTGELFF	TGTGCCAGCAGTTGGGACACAAACACCGGGGAGCTGTTTTTT
TRBV3-1/TRBV3-2	NA	TRBD1	TRBJ1-2	CASSQDRDRGGYTF	TGTGCCAGCAGCCAAGACCGGGACAGGGGTGGCTACACCTTC
TRBV7-2	NA	TRBD1	TRBJ1-6	CASSLGTGGSYNSPLHF	TGTGCCAGCAGCTTGGGGACAGGGGGTTCCTATAATTCACCCCTCCACTTT
TRBV6-5	NA	NA	TRBJ1-5	CASSRQANQPQHF	TGTGCCAGCAGCCGACAGGCGAATCAGCCCCAGCATTTT
TRBV6-5	NA	NA	TRBJ1-2	CASSPTPYYGYTF	TGTGCCAGCAGCCCGACACCGTACTATGGCTACACCTTC
TRBV11-3	NA	TRBD1	TRBJ2-3	CASSGTGADTQYF	TGTGCCTCATCGGGGACAGGGGCAGATACGCAGTATTTT
TRBV5-1	once	TRBD2	TRBJ2-3	CASSSHGGDDTQYF	TGCGCCAGCAGCTCACATGGGGGGGATGATACGCAGTATTTT
TRBV3-1/TRBV3-2	NA	NA	TRBJ2-3	CASSLKGGSDTQYF	TGTGCCAGCAGCCTGAAGGGGGGGTCAGATACGCAGTATTTT
TRBV3-1/TRBV3-2	NA	TRBD2	TRBJ2-7	CASSTSGGPLSYEQYF	TGTGCCAGCAGTACTAGCGGGGGCCCCCTCTCCTACGAGCAGTACTTC
TRBV9	few	TRBD2	TRBJ2-1	CASSVVRAGGYNEQFF	TGTGCCAGCAGCGTAGTTCGAGCGGGAGGCTACAATGAGCAGTTCTTC
TRBV28	NA	NA	TRBJ2-1	CASRTLGRADEQFF	TGTGCCAGCAGAACCCTGGGCAGGGCCGATGAGCAGTTCTTC